These 25 T cell receptor beta chains originate from one sample sequenced in a study of response to subunit inactivated influenza vaccine. TCRdb itself ran the RT-PCR reads through MiXCR, one entry per CDR3 protein. The sample lists some 300,000 distinct CDR3 sequences; approximately 23% were seen once. The specimen comprised PBMCs from blood, sampled about 20 months after vaccination. The origin of the receptors is a man between 50 and 75 years old who received an inactivated influenza vaccine.

This clonotype was counted a few times. The chain recombines TRBV7-9 with TRBJ2-7, with 8 positions matching TRBD2. The length of the CDR3 is 14 residues. J was trimmed by 3 bases and V by 7 bases; bases with no gene match: 8. Germline-derived CDR1 and CDR2 are SEHNR and FQNEAQ (reference sequence). The chain's CDR3 is CASNPGLARYEQYF. CDR3 DNA: TGTGCCAGCAACCCAGGACTAGCTCGCTACGAGCAGTACTTC. Looking up the rest from reference TRBV7-9 and TRBJ2-7 gives the full variable domain: DTGVSQNPRHKITKRGQNVTFRCDPISEHNRLYWYRQTLGQGPEFLTYFQNEAQLEKSRLLSDRFSAERPKGSFSTLEIQRTEQGDSAMYLCASNPGLARYEQYFGPGTRLTVT.

The sample holds a few counts of this clonotype. This chain connects TRBV6-5 to TRBJ2-7, with no clear D. V was pared by 2 bases and J by 0 bases, with 8 bases between. The CDR3 extends over 14 amino acids. Germline CDR1 and CDR2: MNHEY and SVGAGI. The CDR3 DNA follows: TGTGCCAGCAGTTACGGATTTAGCTCCTACGAGCAGTACTTC. It translates to CASSYGFSSYEQYF.

The rearrangement uses TRBV4-2 and TRBJ2-1; D is ambiguous. Per germline, CDR1 LGHNA and CDR2 YNFKEQ. The CDR3 spans 14 residues. V was trimmed by 1 base and J by 5 bases, leaving 9 bases between them. The CDR3 nucleotides are TGTGCCAGCAGCCAAGGTATCAGAAACAATGAGCAGTTCTTC. It encodes CASSQGIRNNEQFF.

This clonotype came up a few times. The chain uses TRBV5-5 and TRBJ1-3; D ambiguous. Between the trimmed V and J ends, which lost 0 bases and 4 bases, there was a span of 14 bases. Germline V gene data show CDR1 as SGHKS and CDR2 as YYEKEE (reference sequence). The CDR3 covers 16 residues. The CDR3 DNA follows: TGTGCCAGCAGCTTGGTGGGGTGGGGAGCCGGAAACACCATATATTTT. Residues: CASSLVGWGAGNTIYF.

Worth noting for this clonotype: Being one base from a much bigger clone, this may be a read error. The chain couples TRBV4-2 to TRBJ1-1, with D perhaps TRBD1 (5 bases). CDR1 and CDR2 from the germline V gene are LGHNA and YNFKEQ. CDR3 length: 14 amino acids. Here the CDR3 DNA reads TGTGCCAGCAGCCAAGCAGGGAGTAATACTGAATCTTTCTTT. Translated: CASSQAGSNTESFF.

The CDR3: CATRGFGNIQYF. The CDR3 DNA follows: TGTGCCACCCGAGGGTTTGGGAACATTCAGTACTTC. This chain uses TRBV6-2 or TRBV6-3 with TRBJ2-4; D may be TRBD2 (5 bases). The CDR3 runs to 12 residues. Trimming removed 10 bases at V and 7 bases at J, with 14 bases between. Germline V gene sequence: CDR1 MNHEY, CDR2 SVGEGT.

Only a few counts were recorded for this clonotype. This chain joins TRBV10-2 and TRBJ2-5; 12 nucleotides align to TRBD2. This CDR3 is 16 amino acids long. Germline V CDR1 and CDR2: WSHSY, SAAADI. V gave up 0 bases and J gave up 6 bases; unmatched junction bases: 5. The CDR3 DNA reads as TGCGCCAGCAGTGAGTCCCCTAGCGGGGGGGCTCAGACCCAGTACTTC. It yields the protein CASSESPSGGAQTQYF.

This clonotype has a handful of counts. This rearrangement joins TRBV5-1 to TRBJ1-1; D remains ambiguous. Trimming took 0 bases from V and 4 from J, leaving 13 bases between them. In germline, CDR1 is SGHRS, CDR2 YFSETQ. CDR3 length equals 15 residues. CDR3 nucleotides: TGCGCCAGCAGCTTGGAAGGGTCAGCGCGCACTGAAGCTTTCTTT. Amino acids: CASSLEGSARTEAFF.

The chain carries TRBV20-1 and TRBJ1-2; a possible D gene is TRBD1 (6 bases). CDR1 DFQATT and CDR2 SNEGSKA come from the germline V gene (reference sequence). The V and J ends lost 3 bases and 0 bases respectively, with 11 bases between them. This CDR3 spans 14 amino acids. The CDR3 reads CSASDRNSNYGYTF. The CDR3 coding sequence is TGCAGTGCTAGCGACAGGAATTCTAACTATGGCTACACCTTC.

CDR3 nucleotides: TGTGCCAGCAGTTACTCGACTCCCCTACACACCGGGGAGCTGTTTTTT. Protein product: CASSYSTPLHTGELFF. The chain carries TRBV6-5 and TRBJ2-2, with D unresolved. Germline V CDR1 and CDR2: MNHEY, SVGAGI. With 0 bases removed from V and 3 bases from J, the gap between germline ends came to 11 bases. The CDR3 sequence is 16 residues long.

The J gene is TRBJ1-5, the V gene TRBV30; 9 bases line up with TRBD1. CDR1 is GTSNPN and CDR2 is SVGIG in the germline V gene (reference sequence). V shed 2 bases and J 6 bases; nucleotides not matched to a gene: 8. CDR3 length: 15 amino acids. CDR3 sequence reads: CAWSSTGTGLQPQHF. The CDR3 DNA reads as TGTGCCTGGAGTTCAACCGGGACAGGGCTTCAGCCCCAGCATTTT.

This clonotype was detected only once. The rearrangement joins TRBV28 to TRBJ1-1; TRBD1 matches 7 bases. Germline V lookup: CDR1 MDHEN, CDR2 SYDVKM. Trimming at V came to 5 bases and at J to 2 bases, leaving 8 bases not matched to a gene. This CDR3 region has 15 residues. The chain's CDR3 is CASSARLGGNTEAFF. CDR3 DNA: TGTGCCAGCAGTGCTCGCTTAGGGGGCAACACTGAAGCTTTCTTT.

The chain has TRBV4-1 and TRBJ2-1, with D perhaps TRBD1 or TRBD2 (5 bases each). V lost 3 bases to trimming and J lost 0 bases, with 9 bases between them. The CDR3 sequence is 15 residues long. The germline V gene encodes CDR1 MGHRA and CDR2 YSYEKL. CDR3 sequence reads: CASSQGPSSYNEQFF. CDR3 DNA: TGCGCCAGCAGCCAGGGACCGAGCTCCTACAATGAGCAGTTCTTC.

CDR3 in DNA: TGTGCCAGCTCACCACCCACAGGGGCCAACGTCCTGACTTTC. The encoded protein is CASSPPTGANVLTF. The V call is TRBV18, the J call TRBJ2-6; D is undetermined. Per the germline V gene, CDR1 is KGHSH and CDR2 is LQKENI. Trimming removed 0 bases from V and 4 bases from J, with 4 bases in between. The CDR3 runs to 14 residues. Full variable domain (outside the CDR3, taken from reference TRBV18 and TRBJ2-6): NAGVMQNPRHLVRRRGQEARLRCSPMKGHSHVYWYRQLPEEGLKFMVYLQKENIIDESGMPKERFSAEFPKEGPSILRIQQVVRGDSAAYFCASSPPTGANVLTFGAGSRLTVL.

J is TRBJ2-2 and V is TRBV20-1, with 9 bases aligning to TRBD2. The CDR3 runs 13 residues. V lost 0 bases to trimming and J lost 8 bases; unmatched junction nucleotides: 1. The V gene's germline CDR1 is DFQATT and CDR2 SNEGSKA (reference sequence). The CDR3 nucleotides are TGCAGTGCTAGAGATAGCGGGGGAGGGGAGCTGTTTTTT. Translation: CSARDSGGGELFF.

The chain combines TRBV5-1 with TRBJ1-1; tentatively, D is TRBD1 (6 bases). The V gene's germline CDR1 is SGHRS and CDR2 YFSETQ. V was shortened by 0 bases and J by 11 bases, with 20 bases between the two germline ends. The CDR3 length is 15 residues. The CDR3 nucleotides read TGCGCCAGCAGCTTGGCCGGGCAGGGGATGTTTGACGCTTTCTTT. This translates into CASSLAGQGMFDAFF.

V and J are TRBV5-1 and TRBJ2-5; D is uncertain. The CDR3 has 13 residues. Germline V gene lookup returns CDR1 SGHRS and CDR2 YFSETQ. Trimming removed 5 bases at V and 0 bases at J, with 8 bases between. Here the CDR3 reads CASRRPYQETQYF. For the CDR3, the DNA is TGCGCCAGCAGGAGGCCATACCAAGAGACCCAGTACTTC.

This clonotype was found once. The chain is built from TRBV3-1 and TRBJ2-1, with TRBD2 identical over 13 bases. V lost 4 bases, J lost 15 bases, and 9 bases stayed unmatched. Germline V CDR1 and CDR2: LGHDT, YNNKEL (reference sequence). This CDR3 has 14 residues. CDR3 in DNA: TGTGCCAGCAGCCCAGGACTAGCGGGAGTGGTACTGTTCTTC. Translating it yields CASSPGLAGVVLFF.

This clonotype was detected ten times or more. This CDR3 is CAWSPGGALSYTF. The CDR3 DNA follows: TGTGCCTGGAGTCCGGGGGGGGCACTAAGCTACACCTTC. J is TRBJ1-2 and V is TRBV30, with D perhaps matching TRBD1 (6 bases). CDR3 length: 13 amino acids. Germline CDR1 GTSNPN, CDR2 SVGIG (reference sequence). V was cut by 2 bases and J by 9 bases, with 16 bases left in between. Full variable domain (remainder filled in from reference TRBV30 and TRBJ1-2): SQTIHQWPATLVQPVGSPLSLECTVEGTSNPNLYWYRQAAGRGLQLLFYSVGIGQISSEVPQNLSASRPQDRQFILSSKKLLLSDSGFYLCAWSPGGALSYTFGSGTRLTVV.

This clonotype appeared a few times. J is TRBJ1-5 and V is TRBV5-1, with unresolved D. Germline lookup yields CDR1 SGHRS and CDR2 YFSETQ. V dropped 0 bases and J dropped 6 bases, with 7 bases sitting between them. The CDR3 spans 13 residues. The CDR3 sequence: CASSLEDGQPQHF. In nucleotides, the CDR3 is TGCGCCAGCAGCTTGGAGGACGGTCAGCCCCAGCATTTT.

This chain connects TRBV18 to TRBJ1-5; D gene unclear. The CDR3 loop spans 16 amino acids. The germline CDR1 and CDR2 sequences are KGHSH and LQKENI. Trimming pared 2 bases from V and 2 bases from J, leaving 13 bases between. CDR3 amino acids: CASSPTRARGNQPQHF. The CDR3 nucleotides are TGTGCCAGCTCACCAACGCGGGCGCGAGGCAATCAGCCCCAGCATTTT. The full variable domain, with the rest looked up from reference TRBV18 and TRBJ1-5, is NAGVMQNPRHLVRRRGQEARLRCSPMKGHSHVYWYRQLPEEGLKFMVYLQKENIIDESGMPKERFSAEFPKEGPSILRIQQVVRGDSAAYFCASSPTRARGNQPQHFGDGTRLSIL.

The J gene is TRBJ1-1, the V gene TRBV28; D is unclear. In germline, CDR1 is MDHEN, CDR2 SYDVKM. V was shortened by 1 base and J by 9 bases, with 15 bases between the two germline ends. The CDR3 consists of 14 residues. The CDR3 coding sequence is TGTGCCAGCAGTTTATCGCTTGGGAGAGCGAAAGCTTTCTTT. Translating it yields CASSLSLGRAKAFF.

The rearrangement uses TRBV3-1 and TRBJ2-2; unclear D gene. From germline, CDR1 is LGHDT and CDR2 YNNKEL (reference sequence). There are 13 residues in the CDR3. V dropped 8 bases and J dropped 0 bases, with 7 bases sitting between them. The CDR3 DNA reads TGTGCCAGCGTTCTAGCGAACACCGGGGAGCTGTTTTTT. Translating it yields CASVLANTGELFF.

DNA of the CDR3: TGCAGTGCCTCGACAGAGGACTACGAGCAGTACTTC. Encoded protein: CSASTEDYEQYF. The genes are TRBV20-1 and TRBJ2-7; D is perhaps TRBD1 (5 bases). The germline gives CDR1 DFQATT, CDR2 SNEGSKA (reference sequence). V lost 6 bases and J 3 bases, leaving 12 bases between the germline ends. This CDR3 region has 12 residues.

The sample holds a few counts of this clonotype. The rearrangement links TRBV18 to TRBJ1-6; 8 bases map to TRBD1. After removal of 3 bases from V and 13 bases from J, the junction contained 14 bases not matched to a gene. The CDR3 is made up of 16 amino acids. Germline CDR1 is KGHSH and CDR2 is LQKENI. This CDR3 is CASSPSSGTGPWPLHF. CDR3 coding DNA: TGTGCCAGCTCACCGTCTTCTGGGACAGGCCCGTGGCCCCTCCACTTT. The full variable domain, with the rest looked up from reference TRBV18 and TRBJ1-6, is NAGVMQNPRHLVRRRGQEARLRCSPMKGHSHVYWYRQLPEEGLKFMVYLQKENIIDESGMPKERFSAEFPKEGPSILRIQQVVRGDSAAYFCASSPSSGTGPWPLHFGNGTRLTVT.